This T cell receptor beta chain came from a study of blood T cell repertoires in COVID-19. Turning to the study itself: Specimens from acute and convalescent COVID-19 originated in the United States, Italy and Spain. PBMCs, B-cell-depleted T cells, or T cells were the source of the cDNA or gDNA that made up the material.

The CDR3 runs 15 residues. Trimming removed 5 bases from V and 3 bases from J; junction bases left unmatched: 4. Germline-derived CDR1 and CDR2 are SGHTA and FQGTGA. Methods used by the authors: Reference gene primers were amplified, and this amplification served to estimate nucleated cell counts. Generated by immunoSEQ multiplex PCR, the TCRdb table keeps only in-frame clones and is missing some. The V and J calls and clone size were taken over from that table, and D and trimming were inferred from the DNA. The repertoire has about 78,000 clones, around 90% of them found once; the top ten carry roughly 5.3%.

The sample comprised peripheral blood. V is TRBV7-3 and J is TRBJ2-1, with 10 nucleotides matching TRBD2. The source of this sequence is a woman older than 75 with active or convalescent COVID-19. This CDR3 reads CASSRLAGGYNEQFF. CDR3 sequence (DNA): TGTGCCAGCAGCCGATTAGCGGGAGGCTACAATGAGCAGTTCTTC.